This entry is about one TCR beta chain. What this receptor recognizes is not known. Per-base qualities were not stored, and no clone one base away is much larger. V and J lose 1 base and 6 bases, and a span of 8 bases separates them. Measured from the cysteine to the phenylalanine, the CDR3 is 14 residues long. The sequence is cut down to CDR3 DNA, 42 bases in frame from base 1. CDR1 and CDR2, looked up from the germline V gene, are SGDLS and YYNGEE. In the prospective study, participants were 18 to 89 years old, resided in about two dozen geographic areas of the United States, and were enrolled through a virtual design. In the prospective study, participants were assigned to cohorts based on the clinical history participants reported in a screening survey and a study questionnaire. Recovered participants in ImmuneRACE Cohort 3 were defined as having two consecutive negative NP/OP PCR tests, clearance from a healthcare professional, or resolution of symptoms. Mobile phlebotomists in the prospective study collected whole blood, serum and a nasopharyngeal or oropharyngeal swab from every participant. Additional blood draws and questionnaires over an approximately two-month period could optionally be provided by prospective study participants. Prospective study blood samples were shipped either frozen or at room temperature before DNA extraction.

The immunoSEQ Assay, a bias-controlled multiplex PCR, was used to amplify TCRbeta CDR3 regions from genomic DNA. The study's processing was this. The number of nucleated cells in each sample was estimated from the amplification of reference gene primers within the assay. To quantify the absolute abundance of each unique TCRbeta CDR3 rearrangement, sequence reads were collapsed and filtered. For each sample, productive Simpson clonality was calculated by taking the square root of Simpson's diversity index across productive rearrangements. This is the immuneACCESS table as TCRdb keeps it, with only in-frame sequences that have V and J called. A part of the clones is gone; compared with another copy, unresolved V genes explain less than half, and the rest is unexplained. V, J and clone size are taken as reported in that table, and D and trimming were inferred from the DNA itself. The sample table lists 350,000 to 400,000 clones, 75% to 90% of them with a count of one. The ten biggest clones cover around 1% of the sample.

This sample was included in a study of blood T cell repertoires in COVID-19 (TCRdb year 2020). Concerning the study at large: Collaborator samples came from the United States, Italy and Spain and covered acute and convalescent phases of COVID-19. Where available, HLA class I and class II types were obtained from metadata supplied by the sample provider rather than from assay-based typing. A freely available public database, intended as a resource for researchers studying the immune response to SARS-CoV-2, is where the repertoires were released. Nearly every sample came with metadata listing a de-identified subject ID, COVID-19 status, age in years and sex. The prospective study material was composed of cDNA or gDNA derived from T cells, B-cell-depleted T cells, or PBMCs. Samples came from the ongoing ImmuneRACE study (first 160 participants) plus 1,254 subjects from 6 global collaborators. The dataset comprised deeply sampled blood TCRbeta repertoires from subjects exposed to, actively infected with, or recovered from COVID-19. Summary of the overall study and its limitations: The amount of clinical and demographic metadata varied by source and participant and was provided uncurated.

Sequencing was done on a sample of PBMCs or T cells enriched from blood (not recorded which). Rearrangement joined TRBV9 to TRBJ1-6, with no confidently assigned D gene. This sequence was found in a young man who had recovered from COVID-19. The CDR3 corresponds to CASSVHSLNSPLHF. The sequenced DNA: TGTGCCAGCAGCGTACACAGTCTTAATTCACCCCTCCACTTT.